Following are 5 T cell receptor beta chains from one sample sequenced in a study of shared clonotypes between healthy human individuals. The data were produced by immunoSEQ multiplex PCR, yet TCRdb's version contains in-frame clones alone and is incomplete. The table lists around 2.5 million clones, approximately 94% of them singletons. Sequencing was done on a sample of naive CD4+ T cells from PBMCs. The sample's subset: CD45RA+ positively selected. These receptors all stem from a man younger than 35 in good health. Some clones in this sample may be carry-over from other donors' samples.

The genes are TRBV7-2 and TRBJ2-2; possible D gene TRBD1, 6 bases. V dropped 9 bases and J dropped 2 bases, with 19 bases sitting between them. The length of the CDR3 is 16 residues. Germline loops: CDR1 SGHTA, CDR2 FQGNSA. CDR3 protein: CASRIGQIFNTGELFF. The CDR3 nucleotides read TGTGCCAGTAGAATAGGACAGATATTTAACACCGGGGAGCTGTTTTTT.

As DNA, the CDR3 is TGCGCCAGCAGCCCTCTTACAGGTAGCACAGATACGCAGTATTTT. Its translation: CASSPLTGSTDTQYF. This chain connects TRBV5-1 to TRBJ2-3; TRBD1 might be the D (5 bases). The CDR3 has 15 amino acids. Trimming removed 4 bases from V and 0 bases from J, with 12 bases in between. Germline values: CDR1 SGHRS, CDR2 YFSETQ.

This clone was recorded once. This specimen includes other DNA sequences encoding the same CDR3. The rearrangement links TRBV5-1 to TRBJ2-7, with 8 bases aligning to TRBD2. This CDR3 comprises 15 residues. The germline gives CDR1 SGHRS, CDR2 YFSETQ. After removal of 0 bases from V and 1 base from J, the junction contained 3 bases not matched to a gene. CDR3 in DNA: TGCGCCAGCAGCTTGGTGGCGGGGGGATCCTACGAGCAGTACTTC. Encoded protein: CASSLVAGGSYEQYF. Filled out from reference TRBV5-1 and TRBJ2-7, the complete variable domain reads KAGVTQTPRYLIKTRGQQVTLSCSPISGHRSVSWYQQTPGQGLQFLFEYFSETQRNKGNFPGRFSGRQFSNSRSEMNVSTLELGDSALYLCASSLVAGGSYEQYFGPGTRLTVT.

J is TRBJ2-1 and V is TRBV5-1, with 10 nucleotides matching TRBD2. Germline-derived CDR1 and CDR2 are SGHRS and YFSETQ. This CDR3 is 14 amino acids long. V shed 4 bases and J 9 bases; nucleotides not matched to a gene: 7. CDR3 nucleotide sequence: TGCGCCAGCAGCACGCTAGCGGGAGAGGTTGAGCAGTTCTTC. It encodes CASSTLAGEVEQFF.

This chain connects TRBV7-2 to TRBJ2-1; 8 bases fit TRBD2. Per germline, CDR1 SGHTA and CDR2 FQGNSA. This CDR3 has 18 amino acids. The J segment lost 3 bases and the V segment lost 5 bases, leaving 15 bases of the junction unmatched. CDR3 nucleotides: TGTGCCAGCAGCCCCTTTGTTGGTAGCGGGGCCTACTACAATGAGCAGTTCTTC. Translation gives CASSPFVGSGAYYNEQFF.